This T cell receptor (beta chain) derives from a study of early T cells in non-severe SARS-CoV-2 infection. The V and J ends lost 6 bases and 1 base respectively, with 15 bases between them. The CDR3 is made up of 15 amino acids. TCRdb reprocessed the 5' RACE reads with MiXCR, giving one entry per CDR3 protein. The top ten clones hold under 9% of a sample with some 64,000 distinct CDR3 sequences, less than 20% of them seen once. This clonotype was counted between two and nine times. The genes are TRBV12-3 or TRBV12-4 and TRBJ1-1, with unresolved D. This receptor was obtained from an adult who was a healthcare worker with PCR-confirmed SARS-CoV-2 infection or an uninfected control (not recorded which). This sample comprised whole blood, obtained at baseline. As DNA, the CDR3 is TGTGCCAGCAGCAAAATGACCGGACGGAACACTGAAGCTTTCTTT. Protein: CASSKMTGRNTEAFF.